Presented here are 11 T cell receptor beta chains from one specimen sequenced in a study of identical twins. TCRdb analysed the 5' RACE reads with MiXCR anew, one entry per CDR3 protein. There are 510,000 or so distinct CDR3 sequences in the sample; 15% occur only once, and less than 0.5% lies in the top ten. This sample also appeared in a second study, on yellow fever vaccine responses in identical twins.

Specimen: CD4+ T cells sorted from blood. The source of these receptors is a woman aged 18-29 years in good health.

The chain is built from TRBV20-1 and TRBJ2-7; TRBD1 aligns across 9 bases. CDR3 length equals 15 residues. CDR1 and CDR2 from the germline V gene are DFQATT and SNEGSKA (reference sequence). The V and J ends lost 1 base and 2 bases, in that order; junction bases with no gene match: 6. This CDR3 is CSARVYRGLTYEQYV. Written as DNA, the CDR3 is TGCAGTGCTAGAGTTTACAGGGGGCTTACCTACGAGCAGTACGTC.

The chain links TRBV20-1 to TRBJ2-1; 10 bases agree with TRBD2. V lost 5 bases and J lost 7; bases outside the gene matches: 8. Germline assignment: CDR1 DFQATT and CDR2 SNEGSKA (reference sequence). There are 14 residues in the CDR3. CDR3: CSAASGSFTNEQFF. CDR3 sequence (DNA): TGCAGTGCTGCTAGCGGGAGCTTTACAAATGAGCAGTTCTTC.

This clonotype was counted between two and nine times. The V gene is TRBV3-1, the J gene TRBJ2-5; 7 bases align to TRBD2. Trimming cost V 5 bases and J 1 base; bases outside gene matches: 10. The CDR3 covers 16 residues. CDR1 is LGHDT, CDR2 YNNKEL, per germline (reference sequence). CDR3 nucleotides: TGTGCCAGCAGCACCCCGGGAGGTAGCGGCCAAGAGACCCAGTACTTC. Its translation: CASSTPGGSGQETQYF.

There are a few counts of this clonotype. The V call is TRBV10-3, the J call TRBJ2-1, with D maybe TRBD2 (6 bases). This CDR3 contains 13 residues. Germline CDR1 and CDR2: ENHRY and SYGVKD. V lost 8 bases, J lost 0 bases, and 8 bases lay in between. CDR3 residues: CAISGASYNEQFF. CDR3 DNA sequence: TGTGCCATCTCGGGAGCCTCCTACAATGAGCAGTTCTTC.

This sequence joins TRBV10-3 and TRBJ2-7; no clear D gene. CDR1 is ENHRY, CDR2 SYGVKD, per germline. There are 13 residues in the CDR3. Trimming left V 2 bases short and J 3 bases short, with 8 bases between. This CDR3 is CAISEGISYEQYV. The CDR3 DNA reads as TGTGCCATCAGTGAGGGGATAAGCTACGAGCAGTACGTC.

This chain connects TRBV28 to TRBJ1-2; D unclear. CDR3 length: 14 residues. Germline values: CDR1 MDHEN, CDR2 SYDVKM. V dropped 2 bases and J dropped 8 bases, with 15 bases sitting between them. CDR3 protein: CASSLGLGRDGYTF. CDR3 nucleotide sequence: TGTGCCAGCAGTTTAGGTCTCGGGCGAGACGGCTACACCTTC.

This clonotype was counted between two and nine times. The chain uses TRBV6-1 and TRBJ1-4; D ambiguous. V lost 4 bases and J lost 8, with 14 bases in between. The CDR3 is 14 residues long. The germline gives CDR1 MNHNS, CDR2 SASEGT. CDR3 sequence reads: CASSGSVVREKLFF. The CDR3 nucleotides are TGTGCCAGCAGTGGATCGGTGGTTAGGGAAAAACTGTTTTTT.

Only a few counts were recorded for this clonotype. The V gene is TRBV6-1, the J gene TRBJ2-3, with TRBD2 matching over 11 bases. The germline V gene encodes CDR1 MNHNS and CDR2 SASEGT. The V gene end was trimmed by 6 bases and the J gene end by 6 bases; junction bases not matched to a gene: 8. This CDR3 is 15 amino acids long. CDR3 in amino acids: CASSLSGRAGDTQYF. In DNA form, the CDR3 reads TGTGCCAGCAGCCTTAGCGGGAGGGCCGGGGATACGCAGTATTTT.

This clonotype was recorded at least ten times. The CDR3 DNA reads TGTGCCAGCAGCCAAGCCTATCCTTCTGGCGAGCAGTTCTTC. This codes for CASSQAYPSGEQFF. V is TRBV3-1 and J is TRBJ2-1, with D uncertain. The V and J ends lost 1 base and 10 bases respectively, with 14 bases between them. Germline V gives CDR1 LGHDT, CDR2 YNNKEL (reference sequence). CDR3 length: 14 residues.

The chain recombines TRBV7-8 with TRBJ2-5, with 8 nucleotides matching TRBD1. Germline assignment: CDR1 SGHVS and CDR2 FQNEAQ. The CDR3 loop spans 16 amino acids. After removal of 8 bases from V and 3 bases from J, the junction contained 14 bases not matched to a gene. The CDR3: CASLPLRGRVEETQYF. The CDR3 region has the DNA TGTGCCAGCCTACCGCTCAGGGGGCGAGTTGAAGAGACCCAGTACTTC.

This clonotype was counted only a few times. The gene calls are TRBV20-1 and TRBJ1-1; 7 nucleotides align to TRBD1. The ends lost 6 bases at V and 6 bases at J; junction bases unmatched: 7. Germline V gene lookup returns CDR1 DFQATT and CDR2 SNEGSKA (reference sequence). This CDR3 has 12 residues. The CDR3 reads CSAVTGTPEAFF. The CDR3 DNA follows: TGCAGTGCAGTGACAGGGACCCCTGAAGCTTTCTTT.